This TCR beta chain comes out of a study of cytomegalovirus exposure and HLA in healthy donors. Study-level background: A later analysis reported the same platform for the 110 or so validation repertoires and the roughly 700 first-cohort repertoires. Study-level points and caveats: Some TCR beta chains (roughly 150 of them) were listed as cytomegalovirus-associated.

Concerning this clone: What it binds is unknown.

Data came from immunoSEQ multiplex PCR; TCRdb stores just in-frame clones and leaves some out. Of approximately 76,000 clones in the sample, approximately 95% were seen once. The clonotype comes from a woman aged 18-29 years in good health and CMV-seropositive. Sequences were obtained from PBMCs.

CDR3 nucleotide sequence: TGTGCCAGCAGTTCCCAAGCACCTCTAGCGGGGACCTACAATGAGCAGTTCTTC. It translates to CASSSQAPLAGTYNEQFF. V and J are TRBV28 and TRBJ2-1, with TRBD2 matching 9 bases. Trimming took 4 bases from V and 2 from J; bases not matched to a gene: 12. There are 18 residues in the CDR3. Per the germline V gene, CDR1 is MDHEN and CDR2 is SYDVKM.